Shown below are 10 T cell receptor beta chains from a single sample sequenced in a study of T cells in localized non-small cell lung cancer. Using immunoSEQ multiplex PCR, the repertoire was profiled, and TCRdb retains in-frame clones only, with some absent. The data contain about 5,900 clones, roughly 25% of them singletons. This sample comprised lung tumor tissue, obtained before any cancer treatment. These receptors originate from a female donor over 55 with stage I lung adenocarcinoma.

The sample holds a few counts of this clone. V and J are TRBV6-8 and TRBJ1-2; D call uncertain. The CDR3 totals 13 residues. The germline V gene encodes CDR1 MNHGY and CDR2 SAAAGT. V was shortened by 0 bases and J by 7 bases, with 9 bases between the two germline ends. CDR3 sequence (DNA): TGTGCCAGCAGTTACTCGGGCTCGGGTGGCTACACCTTC. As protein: CASSYSGSGGYTF.

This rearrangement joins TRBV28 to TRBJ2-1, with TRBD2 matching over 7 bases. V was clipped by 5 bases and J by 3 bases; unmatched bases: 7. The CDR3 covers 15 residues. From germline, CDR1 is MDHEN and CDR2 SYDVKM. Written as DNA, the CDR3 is TGTGCCAGCAGTCCCAGACTAGCTAGCTACAATGAGCAGTTCTTC. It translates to CASSPRLASYNEQFF.

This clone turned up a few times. CDR3 DNA sequence: TGTGCCAGCAGCGTATCCCGACTAGCTCCCCACAATGAGCAGTTCTTC. Translated: CASSVSRLAPHNEQFF. J is TRBJ2-1 and V is TRBV9, with 7 bases aligning to TRBD2. V lost 1 base to trimming and J lost 5 bases; unmatched junction nucleotides: 9. There are 16 residues in the CDR3. The germline CDR1 and CDR2 sequences are SGDLS and YYNGEE.

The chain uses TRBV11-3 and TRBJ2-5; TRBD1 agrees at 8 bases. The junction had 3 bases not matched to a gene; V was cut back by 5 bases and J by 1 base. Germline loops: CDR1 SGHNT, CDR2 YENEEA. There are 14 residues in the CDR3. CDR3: CASSGGQGQETQYF. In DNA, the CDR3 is TGTGCCAGCAGCGGCGGACAGGGCCAAGAGACCCAGTACTTC.

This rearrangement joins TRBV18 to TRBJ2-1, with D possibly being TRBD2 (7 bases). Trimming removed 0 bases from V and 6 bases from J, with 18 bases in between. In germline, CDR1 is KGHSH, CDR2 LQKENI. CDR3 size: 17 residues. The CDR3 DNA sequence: TGTGCCAGCTCACCACCGGCGGCGGGAGAGGGGGTCAATGAGCAGTTCTTC. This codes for CASSPPAAGEGVNEQFF.

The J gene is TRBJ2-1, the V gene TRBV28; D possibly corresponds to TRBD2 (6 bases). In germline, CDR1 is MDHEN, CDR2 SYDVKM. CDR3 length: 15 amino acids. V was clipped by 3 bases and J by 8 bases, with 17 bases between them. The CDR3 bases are TGTGCCAGCAGTTTTCATAGGGGAGGTGGCGATGAGCAGTTCTTC. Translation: CASSFHRGGGDEQFF.

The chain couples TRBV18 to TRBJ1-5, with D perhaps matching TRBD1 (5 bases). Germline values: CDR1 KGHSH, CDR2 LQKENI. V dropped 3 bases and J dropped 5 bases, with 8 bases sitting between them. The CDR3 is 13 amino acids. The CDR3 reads CASSPRGDQPQHF. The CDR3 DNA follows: TGTGCCAGCTCACCTCGGGGGGATCAGCCCCAGCATTTT.

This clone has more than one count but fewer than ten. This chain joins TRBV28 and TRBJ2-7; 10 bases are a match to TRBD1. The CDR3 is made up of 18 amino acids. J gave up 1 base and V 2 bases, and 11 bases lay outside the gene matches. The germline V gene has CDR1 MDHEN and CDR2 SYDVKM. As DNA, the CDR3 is TGTGCCAGCAGTTTAGGGAGTGCCAGGACAGGGGGGTCCTACGAGCAGTACTTC. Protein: CASSLGSARTGGSYEQYF.

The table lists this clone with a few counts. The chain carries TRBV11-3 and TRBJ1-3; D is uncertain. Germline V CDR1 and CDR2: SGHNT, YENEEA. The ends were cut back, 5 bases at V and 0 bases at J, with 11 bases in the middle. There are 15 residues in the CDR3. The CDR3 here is CASSVSASSGNTIYF. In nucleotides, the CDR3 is TGTGCCAGCAGCGTATCAGCAAGCTCTGGAAACACCATATATTTT.

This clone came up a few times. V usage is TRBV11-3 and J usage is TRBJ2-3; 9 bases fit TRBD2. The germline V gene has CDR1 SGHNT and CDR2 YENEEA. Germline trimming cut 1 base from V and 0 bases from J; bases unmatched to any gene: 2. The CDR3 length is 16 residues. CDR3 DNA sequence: TGTGCCAGCAGCTTAGTAGCGGGGGCTAGCACAGATACGCAGTATTTT. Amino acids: CASSLVAGASTDTQYF.